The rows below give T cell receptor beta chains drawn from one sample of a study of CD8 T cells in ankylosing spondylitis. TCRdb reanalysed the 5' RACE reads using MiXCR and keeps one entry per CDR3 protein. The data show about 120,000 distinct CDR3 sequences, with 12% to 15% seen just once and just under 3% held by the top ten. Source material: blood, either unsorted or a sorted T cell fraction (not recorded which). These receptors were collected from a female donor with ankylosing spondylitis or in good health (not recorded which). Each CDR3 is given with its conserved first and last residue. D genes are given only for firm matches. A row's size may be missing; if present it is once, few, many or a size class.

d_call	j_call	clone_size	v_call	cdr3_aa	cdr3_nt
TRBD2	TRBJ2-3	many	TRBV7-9	CASSLVASGRTDTQYF	TGTGCCAGCAGCTTAGTGGCTAGCGGGAGAACAGATACGCAGTATTTT
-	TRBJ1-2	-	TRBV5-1	CASGPGGRSYGYTF	TGCGCCAGCGGACCGGGGGGCCGGTCCTATGGCTACACCTTC
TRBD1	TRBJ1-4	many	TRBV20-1	CSARPNRGIATNEKLFF	TGCAGTGCTAGACCAAACAGGGGGATTGCAACTAATGAAAAACTGTTTTTT
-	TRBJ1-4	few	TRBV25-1	CANPKNWLFF	TGTGCCAACCCTAAAAATTGGCTGTTTTTT
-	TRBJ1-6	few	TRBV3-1	CASSQWADRGNSPLHF	TGTGCCAGCAGCCAATGGGCGGACCGCGGGAATTCACCCCTCCACTTT
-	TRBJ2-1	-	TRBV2	CASVSGPYNEQFF	TGTGCCAGCGTAAGCGGGCCCTACAATGAGCAGTTCTTC
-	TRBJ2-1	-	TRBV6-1	CASSLGPQSIEQFF	TGTGCCAGCAGCCTCGGACCCCAATCTATTGAGCAGTTCTTC
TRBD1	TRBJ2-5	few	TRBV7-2	CASSLLTWTGQETQYF	TGTGCCAGCAGCTTGCTTACGTGGACAGGTCAAGAGACCCAGTACTTC
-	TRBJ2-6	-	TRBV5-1	CASSLEKGASGANVLTF	TGCGCCAGCAGCTTGGAGAAGGGAGCTTCTGGGGCCAACGTCCTGACTTTC
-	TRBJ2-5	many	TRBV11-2	CASRGGTQYF	TGTGCCAGCAGGGGTGGGACCCAGTACTTC
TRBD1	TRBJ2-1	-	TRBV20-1	CSASTGSSSYNEQFF	TGCAGTGCCTCGACAGGGTCCAGCTCCTACAATGAGCAGTTCTTC
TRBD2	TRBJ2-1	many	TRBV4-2	CASSQAGTSGYYNEQFF	TGTGCCAGCAGCCAAGCGGGTACTAGCGGGTACTACAATGAGCAGTTCTTC
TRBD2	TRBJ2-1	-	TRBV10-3	CAISESSTLAGGNEQFF	TGTGCCATCAGTGAGTCCTCCACCCTAGCGGGAGGCAATGAGCAGTTCTTC
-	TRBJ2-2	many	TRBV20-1	CSARGTLNTGELFF	TGCAGCGCTAGGGGGACCCTGAACACCGGGGAGCTGTTTTTT
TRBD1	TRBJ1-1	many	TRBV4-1	CASSPSQGVNTEAFF	TGCGCCAGCAGCCCATCCCAGGGGGTTAACACTGAAGCTTTCTTT
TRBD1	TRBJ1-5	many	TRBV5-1	CASSPTGDQPQHF	TGCGCCAGCAGCCCGACAGGGGATCAGCCCCAGCATTTT
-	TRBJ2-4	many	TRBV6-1	CASSPSGLAKNIQYF	TGTGCCAGCAGTCCATCAGGGTTAGCCAAAAACATTCAGTACTTC
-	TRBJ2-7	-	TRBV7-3	CASSRDTAYEQYF	TGTGCCAGCAGCCGGGACACAGCCTACGAGCAGTACTTC
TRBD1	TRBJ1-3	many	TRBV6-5	CASSYPSPGQGLGNTIYF	TGTGCCAGCAGTTACCCAAGTCCGGGACAGGGGTTAGGAAACACCATATATTTT
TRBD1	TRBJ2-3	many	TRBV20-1	CSAGQGETDTQYF	TGCAGTGCTGGACAGGGGGAAACAGATACGCAGTATTTT
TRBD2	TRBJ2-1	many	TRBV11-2	CASSLKLGLATYNEQFF	TGTGCCAGCAGCTTAAAATTGGGACTAGCGACCTACAATGAGCAGTTCTTC
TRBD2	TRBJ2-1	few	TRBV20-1	CSARDPLAGLGSYNEQFF	TGCAGTGCTAGAGATCCCCTAGCGGGGCTGGGGTCCTACAATGAGCAGTTCTTC
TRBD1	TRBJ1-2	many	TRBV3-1	CASQRTGGNYGYTF	TGTGCCAGCCAGAGGACAGGGGGCAACTATGGCTACACCTTC
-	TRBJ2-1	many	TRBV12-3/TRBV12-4	CASSIDKSYNEQFF	TGTGCCAGCAGCATTGACAAGAGCTACAATGAGCAGTTCTTC
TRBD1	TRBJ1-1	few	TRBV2	CASSDSDRGETEAFF	TGTGCCAGCAGTGATTCCGACAGGGGAGAAACTGAAGCTTTCTTT
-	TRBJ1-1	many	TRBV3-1	CASSQLAGRAEAFF	TGTGCCAGCAGCCAACTCGCAGGGAGAGCTGAAGCTTTCTTT
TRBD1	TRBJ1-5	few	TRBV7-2	CASSLVSQGASQPQHF	TGTGCCAGCAGCTTAGTCTCCCAGGGGGCTAGTCAGCCCCAGCATTTT
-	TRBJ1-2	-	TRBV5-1	CASSLMGQFHYYGYTF	TGCGCCAGCAGCTTGATGGGTCAGTTTCATTACTATGGCTACACCTTC
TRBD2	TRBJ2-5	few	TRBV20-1	CSARTGGAQETQYF	TGCAGTGCTAGGACGGGGGGGGCACAAGAGACCCAGTACTTC
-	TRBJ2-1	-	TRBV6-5	CASSYSKNEQFF	TGTGCCAGCAGTTACTCGAAGAATGAGCAGTTCTTC
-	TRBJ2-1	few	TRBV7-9	CASSRGTAHKHNEQFF	TGTGCCAGCAGCCGTGGGACCGCACATAAGCACAATGAGCAGTTCTTC
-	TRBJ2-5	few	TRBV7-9	CASSSTDRGTQETQYF	TGTGCCAGCAGCTCCACGGACCGCGGGACCCAAGAGACCCAGTACTTC
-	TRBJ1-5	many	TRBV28	CASRESSNQPQHF	TGTGCCAGCAGGGAAAGTAGCAATCAGCCCCAGCATTTT
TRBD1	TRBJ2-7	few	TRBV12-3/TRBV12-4	CASSLGAGGYEQYF	TGTGCCAGCAGTTTGGGAGCAGGGGGCTACGAGCAGTACTTC
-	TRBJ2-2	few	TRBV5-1	CASSLGRGPNTGELFF	TGCGCCAGCAGCTTGGGTCGGGGCCCGAACACCGGGGAGCTGTTTTTT
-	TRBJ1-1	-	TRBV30	CAWTGNSEAFF	TGTGCCTGGACAGGGAACAGTGAAGCTTTCTTT
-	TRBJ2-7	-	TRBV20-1	CSARDRRAWEQYF	TGCAGTGCTAGAGATCGCAGGGCCTGGGAGCAGTACTTC
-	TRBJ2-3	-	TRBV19	CASSMVVLADTQYF	TGTGCCAGTAGTATGGTGGTTCTTGCAGATACGCAGTATTTT
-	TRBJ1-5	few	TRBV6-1	CASSENKLGNQPQHF	TGTGCCAGCAGTGAGAATAAGTTGGGCAATCAGCCCCAGCATTTT
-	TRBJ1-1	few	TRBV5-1	CASSLEGVMNTEAFF	TGCGCCAGCAGCTTGGAAGGGGTAATGAACACTGAAGCTTTCTTT
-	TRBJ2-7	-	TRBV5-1	CAGSLDSPYEQYF	TGCGCCGGCAGCTTGGACAGCCCCTACGAGCAGTACTTC
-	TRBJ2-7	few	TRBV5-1	CASSREGWDRSYEQYF	TGCGCCAGCAGCAGGGAGGGCTGGGACAGATCCTACGAGCAGTACTTC
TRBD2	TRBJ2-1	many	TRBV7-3	CASSSSVGLVKFF	TGTGCCAGCAGCTCATCAGTGGGACTAGTTAAGTTCTTC
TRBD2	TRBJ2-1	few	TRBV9	CASSARDYSSYNEQFF	TGTGCCAGCAGCGCCAGGGACTACAGCTCCTACAATGAGCAGTTCTTC
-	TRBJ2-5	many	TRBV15	CATGSWYPQETQYF	TGTGCCACCGGTAGTTGGTATCCACAAGAGACCCAGTACTTC
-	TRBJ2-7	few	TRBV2	CASRTGRSYEQYF	TGTGCCAGCAGGACGGGTCGGTCCTACGAGCAGTACTTC
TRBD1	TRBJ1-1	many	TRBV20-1	CSAGQGAQNTEAFF	TGCAGTGCTGGACAGGGGGCCCAGAACACTGAAGCTTTCTTT
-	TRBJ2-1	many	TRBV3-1	CASSQATHEQFF	TGTGCCAGCAGCCAAGCGACGCATGAGCAGTTCTTC
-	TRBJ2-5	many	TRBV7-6	CASSYSLQETQYF	TGTGCCAGCAGCTATAGTCTACAAGAGACCCAGTACTTC
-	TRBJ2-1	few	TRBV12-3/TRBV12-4	CASTPFDYNEQFF	TGTGCCAGCACCCCTTTTGACTACAATGAGCAGTTCTTC
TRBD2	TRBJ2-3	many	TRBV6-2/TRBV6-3	CASRIAGGPDTQYF	TGTGCCAGCAGGATAGCGGGGGGGCCAGATACGCAGTATTTT